The 11 T cell receptor gamma chains below come from one sample, sequenced in a study of gamma delta lymphoproliferative disorders and STAT genes. The receptor sequences were amplified from genomic DNA of peripheral blood mononuclear cells. TCRdb re-processed the multiplex PCR reads using CATT. The top ten hold around 3.2% of the sample, which has roughly 4,500 gamma-chain clones, around 8.2% seen once. Sequenced: blood. These receptors were collected from a human donor in good health.

The chain joins TRGV4 to TRGJ1 or TRGJ2. TCRdb records no J gene; here it was assigned by comparing the DNA to germline. The CDR3 runs to 11 residues. J gave up 6 bases and V 9 bases, and 8 bases lay outside the gene matches. The germline V gene has CDR1 EGSTGY and CDR2 YDSYTSSV. CDR3 in amino acids: CATQGGYKKLF. The CDR3, as DNA: TGTGCCACCCAAGGTGGTTATAAGAAACTCTTT.

By share of the sample, this clone is medium-sized. The J gene went uncalled, whereas the V gene is TRGV9. CDR3 size: 10 residues. The germline gives CDR1 GITISATS, CDR2 ISYDGTV (reference sequence). The CDR3 DNA sequence: TGTGCCTTGTGGGAGGTTATAAAACTCTTT. Protein sequence: CALWEVIKLF.

This clone is medium-sized (0.01 to 0.1%) in the sample. The chain employs TRGV10 and TRGJ1 or TRGJ2. Matching the DNA to germline supplied the J gene, which TCRdb does not give. TRGV10 is an open reading frame, and its role is uncertain. The ends lost 8 bases at V and 2 bases at J; junction bases unmatched: 10. The CDR3 consists of 14 residues. CDR3 amino acids: CAAWVPDYYYKKLF. CDR3 DNA sequence: TGTGCTGCGTGGGTCCCCGATTATTATTATAAGAAACTCTTT.

This chain joins TRGV10 and TRGJ1 or TRGJ2. Matching the DNA to germline supplied the J gene, which TCRdb does not give. TRGV10 is sorted into the ORF group, with uncertain function. Trimming took 8 bases from V and 11 from J; bases not matched to a gene: 10. There are 11 residues in the CDR3. The CDR3 DNA follows: TGTGCTGCGTGGGCAGTGAGGGAGAAACTCTTT. Amino acid sequence: CAAWAVREKLF.

This clone is deemed medium-sized. The chain employs TRGV2 and TRGJ1 or TRGJ2. The J gene, absent from TCRdb, was called here by matching the DNA to germline. This CDR3 is built from 16 residues. The V segment lost 0 bases and the J segment 2 bases; nucleotides outside the gene matches: 10. Germline loops: CDR1 EGSNGY, CDR2 YDSYNSKV. This CDR3 reads CATWDGLLTDYYKKLF. Here the CDR3 DNA reads TGTGCCACCTGGGACGGGCTATTAACCGATTATTATAAGAAACTCTTT.

In its sample, this clone ranks as medium-sized. The V and J genes are TRGV11 and TRGJ1 or TRGJ2. In the absence of a J gene in TCRdb, the DNA was matched to germline to assign it here. TRGV11 belongs to the ORF category, with a function that is uncertain. The CDR3 contains 18 residues. Losses at the gene ends were 0 bases for V and 3 bases for J; bases not matched to a gene: 14. DNA of the CDR3: TGTGCCTGCTGGATTAGGCACTCGATCAACAGGATTTATTATAAGAAACTCTTT. This gives the protein CACWIRHSINRIYYKKLF.

This clone is labeled medium-sized (0.01 to 0.1%). The rearrangement joins TRGV9 to TRGJ1 or TRGJ2. The J gene, not given by TCRdb, was assigned here from a germline match of the nucleotide sequence. Germline CDR1 and CDR2: GITISATS and ISYDGTV (reference sequence). Trimming cost V 0 bases and J 7 bases; bases outside gene matches: 3. CDR3 length equals 12 residues. The CDR3, as DNA: TGTGCCTTGTGGGAGGTGCAATATAAGAAACTCTTT. Its translation is CALWEVQYKKLF.

There is no J gene call, but TRGV2 is given as the V gene. The germline CDR1 and CDR2 sequences are EGSNGY and YDSYNSKV. The length of the CDR3 is 11 residues. The CDR3 loop is CATWDVSIVLF. CDR3 in DNA: TGTGCCACCTGGGACGTCTCCATTGTACTCTTT.

This clone was counted many times. The chain carries TRGV8 and TRGJP1. No J gene is reported in TCRdb; it was inferred here by comparing the DNA with germline. V dropped 4 bases and J dropped 4; count of bases not matched to a gene: 6. The CDR3 sequence is 14 residues long. Germline CDR1 VENAVY, CDR2 YDSYNSRV. Here the CDR3 reads CATWDDNTGWFKIF. The CDR3 nucleotides are TGTGCCACCTGGGACGACAACACTGGTTGGTTCAAGATATTT.

This clone ranks as medium-sized. The chain has TRGV8 and TRGJP1. TCRdb is silent on the J gene; assignment here came from matching the DNA to germline. The germline CDR1 and CDR2 sequences are VENAVY and YDSYNSRV. Trimming took 2 bases from V and 0 from J; bases not matched to a gene: 3. This CDR3 spans 15 amino acids. The CDR3 DNA is TGTGCCACCTGGGATAAATATACCACTGGTTGGTTCAAGATATTT. As protein: CATWDKYTTGWFKIF.

In its sample, this clone ranks as medium-sized. The chain employs TRGV2 and TRGJ1 or TRGJ2. Because TCRdb records no J gene, it was assigned here through a match of the DNA to germline. The CDR3 consists of 12 residues. CDR1 EGSNGY and CDR2 YDSYNSKV come from the germline V gene. The J segment lost 12 bases and the V segment lost 0 bases, leaving 8 bases of the junction unmatched. The CDR3 bases are TGTGCCACCTGGGACGGGCCTCAGGGGAAACTCTTT. Amino acids: CATWDGPQGKLF.